Listed below are T cell receptor beta chains from one sample, sequenced in a study of metastatic and nonmetastatic thyroid tumors. MiXCR reprocessed the PCR reads for TCRdb. In the table there are several thousand clones, approximately 15% of which are singletons. Specimen: blood. Receptor source: a female donor with papillary thyroid cancer or a benign thyroid nodule (not recorded which). Some clones in this sample may be carry-over from other donors' samples. Each CDR3 is given with its conserved first and last residue. A D gene is named only where the DNA matches it firmly. Size is stated for part of the rows, as once, few or many counts, or as a class when the clone is expanded.

J gene	clone size	CDR3 length	V gene	D gene	CDR3 DNA	CDR3 protein
TRBJ1-1	medium-sized	13	TRBV12-3/TRBV12-4	.	TGTGCCAGCAGGGACCCTGGGGGCACTGAAGCTTTCTTT	CASRDPGGTEAFF
TRBJ2-1	.	12	TRBV6-1	.	TGTGCCGTCAACGGCGGGGACAATGAGCAGTTCTTC	CAVNGGDNEQFF
TRBJ1-5	medium-sized	15	TRBV27	.	TGTGCCAGCGGTCGCAAAGCGGGGGGCAACCAGCCCCAGCATTTT	CASGRKAGGNQPQHF
TRBJ1-2	many	16	TRBV7-6	.	TGTGCCAGCAGCTTAGCCCCGGACAGCACTAACTATGGCTACACCTTC	CASSLAPDSTNYGYTF
TRBJ2-2	medium-sized	16	TRBV11-2	TRBD2	TGTGCCAGCAGCTATATAGCGGGGACCCGCACCGGGGAGCTGTTTTTT	CASSYIAGTRTGELFF
TRBJ1-5	few	16	TRBV6-1	.	TGTGCCAGCAGTGAATGGGGGGGCGAGGGCAATCAGCCCCAGCATTTT	CASSEWGGEGNQPQHF
TRBJ2-7	many	17	TRBV7-2	TRBD2	TGTGCCAGCAGCCTAGCGGGGCGAGGGAGGGACTACTACGAGCAGTACTTC	CASSLAGRGRDYYEQYF
TRBJ2-1	.	14	TRBV5-1	.	TGCGCAAGCAGCTTGGAACTTGCGGGTCCTGAGCAGTTCTTC	CASSLELAGPEQFF
TRBJ1-2	medium-sized	14	TRBV25-1	.	TGTGCCAGCAGTGAATGGGTGGAGAACTATGGCTACACCTTC	CASSEWVENYGYTF
TRBJ2-7	many	11	TRBV3-1	.	TGTGCCAGCAGCCGCAACTACGAGCAGTACTTC	CASSRNYEQYF
TRBJ2-1	.	17	TRBV11-2	TRBD1	TGTGCCAGCAGCTCCGGGACAGGGGCCCCTTTCTACAATGAGCAGTTCTTC	CASSSGTGAPFYNEQFF
TRBJ2-2	.	14	TRBV12-3/TRBV12-4	TRBD1	TGTGCCAGCAGTCCCCGACAGGGGACCGGGGAGCTGTTTTTT	CASSPRQGTGELFF
TRBJ2-5	.	17	TRBV6-1	.	TGTGCCAGCAGTGAAGGCGACATCCTTATTCGACAAGAGACCCAGTACTTC	CASSEGDILIRQETQYF
TRBJ1-5	few	16	TRBV6-1	.	TGTGCCAGCAGTGAGTTCGGGGGGTATAGCAATCAGCCCCAGCATTTT	CASSEFGGYSNQPQHF
TRBJ2-7	medium-sized	16	TRBV27	TRBD2	TGTGCCAGCAGTTTCAGAGCGGGACCTTTATCCTACGAGCAGTACTTC	CASSFRAGPLSYEQYF
TRBJ2-6	medium-sized	19	TRBV19	TRBD1	TGTGCCAGTAGCCAAGAGGGGGACAGGGGGACCCAAGGGGCCAACGTCCTGACTTTC	CASSQEGDRGTQGANVLTF
TRBJ2-3	medium-sized	14	TRBV2	.	TGTGCCAGCAGTGGAAGGGACATCACAGATACGCAGTATTTT	CASSGRDITDTQYF
TRBJ2-7	.	16	TRBV27	TRBD2	TGTGCCAGCAGTAAGACTAGCGGGAGGGCCTTGTACGAGCAGTACTTC	CASSKTSGRALYEQYF
TRBJ2-5	many	14	TRBV7-2	.	TGTGCCAGCTCCCTAGGGGTCCCGCAAGAGACCCAGTACTTC	CASSLGVPQETQYF
TRBJ1-2	medium-sized	13	TRBV20-1	.	TGCAGTGCCGAAGGACCGACCGCGTATGGCTACACCTTC	CSAEGPTAYGYTF
TRBJ1-6	medium-sized	15	TRBV6-1	TRBD1	TGTGCCAGCGGCAGGGGGCGCCGCTATAATTCACCCCTCCACTTT	CASGRGRRYNSPLHF
TRBJ2-1	.	15	TRBV6-1	.	TGTGCCAGCAGTGCCTCTACACTCTCCTACAATGAGCAGTTCTTC	CASSASTLSYNEQFF
TRBJ2-3	medium-sized	16	TRBV20-1	.	TGCAGTGCTAGCCCCCAGTTGCTAATTGGGGCAGATACGCAGTATTTT	CSASPQLLIGADTQYF
TRBJ2-1	few	15	TRBV11-2	TRBD1	TGTGCCAGCAGTACCGACAGGGGATCCTACAATGAGCAGTTCTTC	CASSTDRGSYNEQFF
TRBJ1-1	.	12	TRBV11-2	TRBD1	TGTGCCAGCAGCCTGGGACAGGGCCAGGCTTTCTTT	CASSLGQGQAFF
TRBJ1-2	medium-sized	14	TRBV28	TRBD1	TGTGCCAGCAGTTCGCAGGGGGCTAACTATGGCTACACCTTC	CASSSQGANYGYTF
TRBJ2-7	many	14	TRBV5-4	TRBD2	TGTGCCAGCAGCTTGACTAGCGGGGTCTACGAGCAGTACTTC	CASSLTSGVYEQYF
TRBJ1-2	.	15	TRBV11-2	.	TGTGCCAGCAGCTTAGAGTCCAGGGGAAAGGATGGCTACACCTTC	CASSLESRGKDGYTF